This T cell receptor beta chain stems from a study of T cell responses to AZD1222 COVID-19 vaccine. Study conclusions and caveats: Rises in breadth and depth of Spike-specific TCRs came after two AZD1222 doses.

The germline V gene has CDR1 LGHNA and CDR2 YSLEER. This CDR3 comprises 15 residues. The V end lost 1 base, the J end lost 8 bases, and 16 bases lay between the germline ends. As concerns this clone: Its antigen is currently unknown.

TCRdb's table, derived via immunoSEQ multiplex PCR, lists solely in-frame clones and lacks some. The top ten hold roughly 28% of the sample, which has 80,000 or so clones, more than 60% seen once. This chain links TRBV4-3 with TRBJ2-3, with D unresolved. The sequencing here drew on peripheral blood, taken 28 days after the second dose of the MenACWY control vaccine. The sequence came from an adult who received the MenACWY meningococcal vaccine as a control. Written as DNA, the CDR3 is TGCGCCAGCAGCCAAGCGGGCTTCCCTCCCGGTACGCAGTATTTT. Protein sequence: CASSQAGFPPGTQYF.